The 10 T cell receptor beta chains in this list originate from one sample, sequenced in a study of blood T cell repertoires in COVID-19. Measured with immunoSEQ multiplex PCR; TCRdb has only the in-frame clones, and not every one. The repertoire holds a few hundred thousand clones, with over 75% as singletons. The specimen was PBMCs or T cells enriched from blood (not recorded which). All receptors derive from a young man who had recovered from COVID-19.

CDR3 nucleotide sequence: TGTGCCAGCAGAAGTCCAGGGGGTTCTGGTGGCTACACCTTC. Its protein is CASRSPGGSGGYTF. The genes are TRBV27 and TRBJ1-2, with 7 nucleotides matching TRBD1. The CDR3 is 14 residues long. Germline V gene sequence: CDR1 MNHEY, CDR2 SMNVEV (reference sequence). J lost 7 bases, V lost 6 bases, and 11 bases had no gene match.

The V gene is TRBV6-7, the J gene TRBJ1-5, with D tentatively TRBD1 (5 bases). TRBV6-7 is recorded as an ORF, its role being uncertain. The CDR3 is made up of 14 amino acids. V lost 4 bases, J lost 6 bases, and 13 bases lay in between. The DNA for the CDR3 is TGTGCCAGCAGTTTTGCGACAGCGTGTCAGCCCCAGCATTTT. The encoded protein is CASSFATACQPQHF.

This clone was found once. The CDR3 nucleotides are TGCGCCAGCAGCGGCGAGGAAGCGGGGGGCGGAGACGAGCAGTACTTC. Translation gives CASSGEEAGGGDEQYF. The V gene is TRBV5-1, the J gene TRBJ2-7; 9 bases fit TRBD2. The V gene's germline CDR1 is SGHRS and CDR2 YFSETQ. V shed 4 bases, J shed 5 bases, and the junction held 13 bases outside the gene matches. The CDR3 totals 16 residues.

The rearrangement joins TRBV18 to TRBJ1-6; TRBD1 is a possible D gene (5 bases). Germline CDR1 is KGHSH and CDR2 is LQKENI. The CDR3 spans 15 residues. V lost 0 bases and J lost 7, with 10 bases in between. CDR3 coding DNA: TGTGCCAGCTCACCACCGTCGGGGGGAAATTCACCCCTCCACTTT. Its protein is CASSPPSGGNSPLHF.

V and J are TRBV5-4 and TRBJ2-2, with 9 bases fitting TRBD1. With 2 bases clipped from V and 7 bases from J, the junction kept 9 bases outside the gene matches. The CDR3 runs 16 residues. Germline V gene sequence: CDR1 SGHNT, CDR2 YYREEE (reference sequence). The CDR3 DNA is TGTGCCAGCAGCTTACCTGGGACAGGGTGGGACGGGGAGCTGTTTTTT. Amino acid sequence: CASSLPGTGWDGELFF.

The V call is TRBV14, the J call TRBJ1-2; D is unclear. CDR3 size: 13 residues. Germline V gene sequence: CDR1 SGHDN, CDR2 FVKESK. V was clipped by 1 base and J by 6 bases, with 9 bases between them. The CDR3 DNA reads as TGTGCCAGCAGCCAAGCCCCAGATGATGGCTACACCTTC. Amino acids: CASSQAPDDGYTF. Filled out from reference TRBV14 and TRBJ1-2, the complete variable domain reads EAGVTQFPSHSVIEKGQTVTLRCDPISGHDNLYWYRRVMGKEIKFLLHFVKESKQDESGMPNNRFLAERTGGTYSTLKVQPAELEDSGVYFCASSQAPDDGYTFGSGTRLTVV.

This chain links TRBV7-9 with TRBJ1-3; the match to TRBD1 covers 7 bases. Trimming cost V 4 bases and J 1 base; bases outside gene matches: 7. Germline V CDR1 and CDR2: SEHNR, FQNEAQ (reference sequence). The CDR3 consists of 16 residues. The CDR3, as DNA: TGTGCCAGCAGCTGGAGGACAGGCCATTCTGGAAACACCATATATTTT. Translation gives CASSWRTGHSGNTIYF.

The chain employs TRBV30 and TRBJ1-2; 7 nucleotides match TRBD1. With 1 base clipped from V and 6 bases from J, the junction kept 8 bases outside the gene matches. Germline V gene data show CDR1 as GTSNPN and CDR2 as SVGIG (reference sequence). CDR3 length: 14 residues. The chain's CDR3 is CAWSDITGADGYTF. The DNA of the CDR3 is TGTGCCTGGAGTGACATAACAGGGGCCGATGGCTACACCTTC. The full variable domain, its missing parts supplied by reference TRBV30 and TRBJ1-2, is SQTIHQWPATLVQPVGSPLSLECTVEGTSNPNLYWYRQAAGRGLQLLFYSVGIGQISSEVPQNLSASRPQDRQFILSSKKLLLSDSGFYLCAWSDITGADGYTFGSGTRLTVV.

V is TRBV6-5 and J is TRBJ1-2, with D possibly being TRBD1 (6 bases). In germline, CDR1 is MNHEY, CDR2 SVGAGI. The V end was cut by 6 bases, the J end by 3 bases, with 11 bases between. CDR3 length equals 13 residues. Written as DNA, the CDR3 is TGTGCCAGCAGGGCCAGGGGTGACTATGGCTACACCTTC. Residues: CASRARGDYGYTF.

The rearrangement joins TRBV3-1 (or the pseudogene TRBV3-2) to TRBJ1-1; D is ambiguous. The CDR3 has 14 amino acids. Deletions cut 4 bases from V and 1 base from J, with 10 bases between. CDR1 is LGHDT and CDR2 is YNNKEL in the germline V gene (reference sequence). CDR3: CASSPLRGNTEAFF. The CDR3 nucleotides are TGTGCCAGCAGCCCCCTACGGGGGAACACTGAAGCTTTCTTT.